The rows below give T cell receptor beta chains drawn from one sample of a study of blood T cell repertoires in COVID-19. The data were produced by immunoSEQ multiplex PCR, yet TCRdb's version contains in-frame clones alone and is incomplete. The table lists more than 150,000 clones, around 95% of them singletons. Sequenced sample: peripheral blood. The receptors derive from a man aged 30 to 39 with COVID-19, enrolled during active disease. Each CDR3 is given without its conserved first and last residue. Only some rows state a clone size, as once, few, many or a class for expanded clones.

>TRBV3-1/TRBV3-2|TRBJ1-6|NA
ASSQGQLNSPLH
>TRBV27|TRBJ1-2|NA
ASSHDRGHGYT
>TRBV19|TRBJ2-3|once
ASSTGQAITDTQY
>TRBV4-1|TRBJ1-5|NA
ASSQDGATANQPQH
>TRBV19|TRBJ1-6|NA
ASSTTGGSPLH
>TRBV6-5|TRBJ2-1|NA
ASSKTSYEQF
>TRBV18|TRBJ1-1|NA
ASSPLHGTATEAF
>TRBV6-5|TRBJ1-5|NA
ASSRTGGNQPQH
>TRBV6-6|TRBJ1-5|NA
ASSFQNNQPQH
>TRBV3-1/TRBV3-2|TRBJ1-1|NA
ASSQASQGGTEAF
>TRBV9|TRBJ2-6|NA
ASSPQGSGANVLT
>TRBV6-5|TRBJ2-7|NA
AISGQGRWAEQY
>TRBV3-1/TRBV3-2|TRBJ2-7|NA
ASSPAGTLSSYEQY
>TRBV7-6|TRBJ2-1|NA
ASSLTDGLSDNEQF
>TRBV7-9|TRBJ1-1|NA
ASSSRGGNEAF
>TRBV6-1|TRBJ1-1|NA
ASSEGGGYTEAF
>TRBV3-1/TRBV3-2|TRBJ1-2|NA
ASSQEGLLGVNGYT
>TRBV19|TRBJ1-1|NA
ASAGTGALRDTEAF
>TRBV19|TRBJ2-1|NA
ASSIGTSGGTSYNEQF
>TRBV5-6|TRBJ2-5|NA
ASSLRRGGRETQY
>TRBV3-1/TRBV3-2|TRBJ1-5|once
ASSQGEQNQPQH
>TRBV2|TRBJ1-1|NA
ASSSGRGRGREFGAF
>TRBV6-5|TRBJ2-3|NA
ASSQDRDTDTQY
>TRBV9|TRBJ2-2|NA
ASSVHISGLAGGTNTGELF
>TRBV5-1|TRBJ2-3|NA
ASSLAAYTDTQY
>TRBV27|TRBJ2-2|NA
ASSLTRSGELF
>TRBV7-3|TRBJ1-1|NA
ASSLSGTGGGTEAF
>TRBV6-5|TRBJ2-7|NA
ASSTPGQGMREQY
>TRBV6-5|TRBJ1-2|NA
ASIREGTYGYT
>TRBV9|TRBJ1-6|few
ASSPQVNNSPLH
>TRBV7-7|TRBJ2-1|NA
ASSLRLADRYNEQF
>TRBV11-3|TRBJ1-1|NA
ASSLTGRTEAF
>TRBV11-2|TRBJ2-7|NA
ASSIGLLLSYEQY
>TRBV19|TRBJ1-6|NA
ASTLYSGGSNNSPLH
>TRBV11-2|TRBJ2-5|NA
ASSIQETQY
>TRBV7-6|TRBJ2-7|NA
ASSSRDRDSYEQY
>TRBV4-2|TRBJ1-2|NA
ASSPNHQGHSGYT
>TRBV10-3|TRBJ1-2|once
AISENGSYGYT
>TRBV9|TRBJ2-3|few
ASSEDRGPLY
>TRBV10-3|TRBJ2-2|NA
AISVSDRSNTGELF
>TRBV7-6|TRBJ2-2|once
ASSLIAGGITGELF
>TRBV9|TRBJ2-3|NA
ASSVAGGQQAQY
>TRBV19|TRBJ1-1|NA
ASSIGSSWATEAF
>TRBV5-1|TRBJ2-7|NA
ASSRRTSLSYEQY